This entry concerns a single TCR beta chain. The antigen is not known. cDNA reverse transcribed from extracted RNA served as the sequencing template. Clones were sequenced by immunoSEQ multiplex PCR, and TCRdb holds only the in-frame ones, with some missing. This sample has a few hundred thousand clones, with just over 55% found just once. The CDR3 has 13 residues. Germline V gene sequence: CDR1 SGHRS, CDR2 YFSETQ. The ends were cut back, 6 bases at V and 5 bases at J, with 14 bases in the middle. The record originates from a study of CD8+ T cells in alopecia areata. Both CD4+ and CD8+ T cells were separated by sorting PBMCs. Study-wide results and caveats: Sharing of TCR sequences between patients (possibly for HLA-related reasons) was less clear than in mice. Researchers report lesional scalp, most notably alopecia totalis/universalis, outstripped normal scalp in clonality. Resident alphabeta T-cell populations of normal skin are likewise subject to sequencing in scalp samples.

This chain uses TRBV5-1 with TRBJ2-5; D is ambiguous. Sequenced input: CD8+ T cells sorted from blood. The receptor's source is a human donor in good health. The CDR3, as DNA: TGCGCCAGCACCCGGGTCCCGCTCGAGACCCAGTACTTC. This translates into CASTRVPLETQYF. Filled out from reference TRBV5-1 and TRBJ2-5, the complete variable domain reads KAGVTQTPRYLIKTRGQQVTLSCSPISGHRSVSWYQQTPGQGLQFLFEYFSETQRNKGNFPGRFSGRQFSNSRSEMNVSTLELGDSALYLCASTRVPLETQYFGPGTRLLVL.